This TCR beta chain was sequenced for a study of EBV T-cell therapy then PD-1 blockade in nasopharyngeal carcinoma. Method: immunoSEQ multiplex PCR; TCRdb's copy keeps in-frame clones and lacks some. The table has 15,000 or so clones, around four fifths seen once; the top ten hold about 32%. Described treatment: AdE1-LMPpoly-expanded autologous EBV-specific T-cell therapy followed by anti-PD-1 nivolumab. As for this clone: Its cognate antigen is unknown.

The specimen comprised CD8+ T cells from blood, sampled at day 0 from a patient whose treatment included autologous EBV-specific T cells and nivolumab. This clonotype was obtained from a man aged 40-49 years with nasopharyngeal carcinoma.

CDR3 region: CASSDSSGGADEQFF. The DNA of the CDR3 is TGTGCCAGCAGTGACTCCAGCGGGGGGGCCGATGAGCAGTTCTTC. V gene TRBV6-4 combines with J gene TRBJ2-1, with 10 bases lining up with TRBD2. The CDR3 has 15 residues. V was pared by 0 bases and J by 8 bases, with 4 bases of the junction left unmatched. Germline lookup yields CDR1 MRHNA and CDR2 SNTAGT.